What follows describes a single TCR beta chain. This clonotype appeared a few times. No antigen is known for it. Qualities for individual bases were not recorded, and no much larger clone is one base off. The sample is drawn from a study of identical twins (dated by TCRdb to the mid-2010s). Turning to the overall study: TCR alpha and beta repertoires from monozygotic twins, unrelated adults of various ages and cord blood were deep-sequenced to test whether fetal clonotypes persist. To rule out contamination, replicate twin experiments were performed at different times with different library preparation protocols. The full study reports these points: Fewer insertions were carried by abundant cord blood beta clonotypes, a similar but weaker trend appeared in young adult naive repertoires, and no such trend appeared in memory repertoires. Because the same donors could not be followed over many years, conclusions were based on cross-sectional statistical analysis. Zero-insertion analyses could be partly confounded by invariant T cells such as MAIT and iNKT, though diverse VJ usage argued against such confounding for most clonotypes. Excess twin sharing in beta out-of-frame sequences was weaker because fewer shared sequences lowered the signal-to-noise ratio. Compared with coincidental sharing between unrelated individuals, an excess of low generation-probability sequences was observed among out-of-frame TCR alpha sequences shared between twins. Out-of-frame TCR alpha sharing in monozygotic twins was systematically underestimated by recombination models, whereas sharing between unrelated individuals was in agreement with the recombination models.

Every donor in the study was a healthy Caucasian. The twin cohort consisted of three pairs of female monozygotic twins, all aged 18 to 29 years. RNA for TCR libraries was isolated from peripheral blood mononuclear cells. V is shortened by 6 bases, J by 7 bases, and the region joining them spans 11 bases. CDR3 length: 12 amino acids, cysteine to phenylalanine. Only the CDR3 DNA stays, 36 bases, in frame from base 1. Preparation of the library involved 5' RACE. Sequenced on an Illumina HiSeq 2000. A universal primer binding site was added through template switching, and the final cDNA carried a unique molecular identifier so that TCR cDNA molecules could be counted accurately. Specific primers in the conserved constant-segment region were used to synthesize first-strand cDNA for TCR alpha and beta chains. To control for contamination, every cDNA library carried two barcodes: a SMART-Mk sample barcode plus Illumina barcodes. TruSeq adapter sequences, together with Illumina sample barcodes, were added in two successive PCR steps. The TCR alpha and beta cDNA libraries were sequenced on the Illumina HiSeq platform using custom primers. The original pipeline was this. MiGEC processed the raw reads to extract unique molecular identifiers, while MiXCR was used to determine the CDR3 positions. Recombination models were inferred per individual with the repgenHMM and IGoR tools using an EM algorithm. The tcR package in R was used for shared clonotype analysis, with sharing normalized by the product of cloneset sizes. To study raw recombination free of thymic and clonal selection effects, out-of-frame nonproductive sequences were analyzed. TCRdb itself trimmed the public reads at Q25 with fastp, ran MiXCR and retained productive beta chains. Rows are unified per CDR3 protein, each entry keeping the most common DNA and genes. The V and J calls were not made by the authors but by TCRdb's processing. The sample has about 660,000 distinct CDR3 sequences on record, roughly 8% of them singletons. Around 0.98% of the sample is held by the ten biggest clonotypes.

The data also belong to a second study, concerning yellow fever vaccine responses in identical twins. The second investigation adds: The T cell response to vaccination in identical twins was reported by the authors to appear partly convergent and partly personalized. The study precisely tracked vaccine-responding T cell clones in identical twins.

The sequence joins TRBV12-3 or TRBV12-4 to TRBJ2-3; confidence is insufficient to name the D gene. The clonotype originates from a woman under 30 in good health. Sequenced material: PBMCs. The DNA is TGTGCCAGCAGCACGGGTGAGAATACGCAGTATTTT. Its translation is CASSTGENTQYF.